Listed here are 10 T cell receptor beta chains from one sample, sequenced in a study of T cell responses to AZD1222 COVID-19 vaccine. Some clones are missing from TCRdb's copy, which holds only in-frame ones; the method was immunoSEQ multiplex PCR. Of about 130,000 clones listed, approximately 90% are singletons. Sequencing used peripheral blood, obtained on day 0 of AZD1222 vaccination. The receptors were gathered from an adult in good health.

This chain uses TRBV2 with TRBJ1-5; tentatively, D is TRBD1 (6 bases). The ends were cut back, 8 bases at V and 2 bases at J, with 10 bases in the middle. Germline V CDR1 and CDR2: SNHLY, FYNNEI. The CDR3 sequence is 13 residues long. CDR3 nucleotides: TGTGCCAGCCGGACAGTCCGCAATCAGCCCCAGCATTTT. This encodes CASRTVRNQPQHF.

CDR3 in DNA: TGCGCCAGCAGCGACCGGGACAGGGGCGACTATGGCTACACCTTC. Translated: CASSDRDRGDYGYTF. The gene calls are TRBV5-1 and TRBJ1-2, with 10 bases aligning to TRBD1. This CDR3 contains 15 residues. The ends lost 4 bases at V and 3 bases at J; junction bases unmatched: 6. Germline V gene sequence: CDR1 SGHRS, CDR2 YFSETQ.

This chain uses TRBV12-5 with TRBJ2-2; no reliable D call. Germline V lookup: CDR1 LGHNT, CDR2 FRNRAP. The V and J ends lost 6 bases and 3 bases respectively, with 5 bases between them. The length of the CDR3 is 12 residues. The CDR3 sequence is CASGEYTGELFF. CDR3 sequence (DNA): TGTGCTAGTGGAGAATACACCGGGGAGCTGTTTTTT. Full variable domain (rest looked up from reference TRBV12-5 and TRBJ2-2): DARVTQTPRHKVTEMGQEVTMRCQPILGHNTVFWYRQTMMQGLELLAYFRNRAPLDDSGMPKDRFSAEMPDATLATLKIQPSEPRDSAVYFCASGEYTGELFFGEGSRLTVL.

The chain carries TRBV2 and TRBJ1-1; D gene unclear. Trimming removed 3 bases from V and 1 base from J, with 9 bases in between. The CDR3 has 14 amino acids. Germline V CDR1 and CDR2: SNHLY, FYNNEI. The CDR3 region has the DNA TGTGCCAGCAGTGAGGTGGTAGGGAACACTGAAGCTTTCTTT. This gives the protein CASSEVVGNTEAFF.

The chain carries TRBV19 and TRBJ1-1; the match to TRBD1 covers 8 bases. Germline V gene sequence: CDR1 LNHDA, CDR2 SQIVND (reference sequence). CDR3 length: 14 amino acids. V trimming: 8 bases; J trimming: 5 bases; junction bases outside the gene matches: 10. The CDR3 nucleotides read TGTGCCAGTTTTTCGACAGGGGTATGGACTGAAGCTTTCTTT. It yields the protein CASFSTGVWTEAFF.

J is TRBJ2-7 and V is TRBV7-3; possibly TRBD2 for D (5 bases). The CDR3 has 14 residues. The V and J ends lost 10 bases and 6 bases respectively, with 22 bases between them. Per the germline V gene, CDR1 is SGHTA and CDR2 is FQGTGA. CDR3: CAIDPPLGRFEQYF. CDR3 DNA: TGTGCCATCGATCCCCCTCTTGGGAGATTCGAGCAGTACTTC.

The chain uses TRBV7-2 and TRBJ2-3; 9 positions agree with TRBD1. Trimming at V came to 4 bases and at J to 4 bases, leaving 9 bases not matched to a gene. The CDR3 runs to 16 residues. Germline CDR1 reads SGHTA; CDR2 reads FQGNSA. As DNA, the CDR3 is TGTGCCAGCAGCTCTGGGACAGGGTTAAGCTCAGATACGCAGTATTTT. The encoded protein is CASSSGTGLSSDTQYF.

The CDR3 DNA is TGTGCCAGCAGCTTAACTGGGCTAGACAATGAGCAGTTCTTC. Translating it yields CASSLTGLDNEQFF. The V gene is TRBV7-3, the J gene TRBJ2-1; D not resolved. The CDR3 runs to 14 residues. Germline-derived CDR1 and CDR2 are SGHTA and FQGTGA. Trimming pared 0 bases from V and 5 bases from J, leaving 8 bases between. The full variable domain, rest sourced from reference TRBV7-3 and TRBJ2-1, is GAGVSQTPSNKVTEKGKYVELRCDPISGHTALYWYRQSLGQGPEFLIYFQGTGAADDSGLPNDRFFAVRPEGSVSTLKIQRTERGDSAVYLCASSLTGLDNEQFFGPGTRLTVL.

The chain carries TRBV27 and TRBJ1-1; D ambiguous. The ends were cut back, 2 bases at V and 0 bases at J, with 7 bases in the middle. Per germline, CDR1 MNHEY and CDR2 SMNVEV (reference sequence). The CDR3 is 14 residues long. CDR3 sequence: CASSLLGMNTEAFF. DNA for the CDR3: TGTGCCAGCAGTTTACTAGGGATGAACACTGAAGCTTTCTTT.

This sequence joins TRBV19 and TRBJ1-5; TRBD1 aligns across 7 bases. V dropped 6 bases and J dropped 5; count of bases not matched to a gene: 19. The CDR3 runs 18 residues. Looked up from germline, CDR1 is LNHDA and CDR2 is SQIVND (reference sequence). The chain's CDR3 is CASRPNRGRGRGYQPQHF. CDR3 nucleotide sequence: TGTGCCAGTAGACCTAACAGGGGTAGGGGCCGGGGGTATCAGCCCCAGCATTTT.